This T cell receptor beta chain was obtained from a study of tumor and adjacent non-tumor tissue in lung cancer (dated by TCRdb to between 2017 and 2018). About the full investigation: The cohort included roughly 11 adenocarcinoma, a couple of squamous cell carcinoma and 1 small cell lung cancer patients. Ages among the 15 or so patients ranged from about 31 to 80 years, there were roughly 10 men and 5 women, and disease was at TNM stage I to III. Sequencing produced 130,000,000 or so productive TCRbeta reads in total, an average of approximately 4.2 million reads per sample. The study compared bulk TCRbeta repertoires between lung tumor tissue and matched distant non-tumor lung tissue from over 12 lung cancer patients. More than 25 paired specimens, one tumor and one normal lung sample per patient, were profiled by TCRbeta CDR3 sequencing.

This clonotype showed up just once. The antigen it binds to is not known. Base-call qualities are not available, and no considerably larger clone is one nucleotide away. Resting on one read, the evidence is weak. RNA was isolated from bulk, unsorted tissue, and RNA quality was assessed with a NanoDrop ND-1000 and an Agilent 2100. Newly diagnosed lung cancer patients without prior chemotherapy who had been admitted for thoracic surgery in China between August and November 2014 were enrolled as donors. Patients who had received previous radiotherapy or chemotherapy, or who had another concurrent cancer, were excluded from the study. Pieces of surgical tissue measuring about 1-2.1 cm3 were kept in RNAlater solution and held at -80 degrees C until needed. Points the paper makes about the study in general: Neither the sequencing platform nor unique molecular identifiers are named or mentioned anywhere in the methods. Tumor tissue showed significantly higher TCR diversity (inverse Simpson) than normal lung tissue, at about 410 vs 180 (P = 0.0075, Mann-Whitney U test). Significantly higher TCR diversity was found in younger patients, and higher tumor TCR diversity was associated with shorter overall and disease-free survival. Because peripheral blood was not sequenced, blood TCRbeta repertoires in the lung cancer patients of the study were not examined. Only approximately 14 patients were in the cohort, and the authors stated that larger samples and more detailed clinical data are needed. The top 100 clones made up a significantly larger cumulative share of the repertoire in normal lung than in tumor tissue.

V lost 8 bases and J lost 1 base; the stretch between them is 11 bases long. There are 13 amino acids in the CDR3, from cysteine to phenylalanine inclusive. This entry keeps only the CDR3 DNA: 39 bases, framed from base 1. The library was obtained by multiplex PCR. The instrument was an Illumina HiSeq 2500. TCRbeta libraries were constructed through three rounds of nested PCR with primers (Table S4) according to protocols modified from ARM-PCR. Before sequencing, PCR products in the 200-500 bp range were cut out of the gel and cleaned up using the QIAquick gel extraction kit. Concerning the study's data processing: Trimmomatic was used to clean the reads, FLASH was used to merge the reads into complete CDR3 sequences, and MiTCR was used to assign the reads to V(D)J germline segments. Clonal diversity was calculated as the inverse Simpson's index using VDJtools. Productive reads were defined as in-frame sequences without a premature stop codon. The public reads were reprocessed in TCRdb via fastp at Q25 and MiXCR, keeping in-frame beta chains. Rows with a matching CDR3 protein are joined into one entry that keeps the most common DNA and genes. The authors' filters were not applied to this entry. Across this sample there are roughly 200,000 distinct CDR3 sequences, with about 71% seen only once. Approximately 25% of the sample is taken by the ten largest.

The origin of this receptor is a man aged 55 to 69 with non-small cell lung cancer. Recombination connected TRBV12-3 or TRBV12-4 to TRBJ1-1, with an unclear D gene assignment. Sequencing was carried out using lung tumor tissue. The CDR3 protein sequence reads: CASAITGNTEAFF. The DNA sequence follows: TGTGCCAGCGCCATAACGGGGAACACTGAAGCTTTCTTT.